Detailed here is one T cell receptor (beta chain). Antigen specificity is unknown. The CDR3 extends over 13 amino acids. Germline assignment: CDR1 MNHEY and CDR2 SMNVEV (reference sequence). The sample comes from a study of human CD8 memory T cell subsets. Points from the study as a whole: By Chao1 estimates, precursor exhausted T cells appeared less diverse than stem-like memory T cells.

Production of TCR beta libraries used UMI-labeled 5' RACE as the method. Following a re-call of the 5' RACE reads, TCRdb has one entry per CDR3 protein and lacks DNA. The table for this sample gives 9,500 to 12,000 distinct CDR3 sequences. By negative magnetic separation, total CD8+ T cells were enriched. The receptor's source is a human donor in good health. This chain links TRBV27 with TRBJ1-6; TCRdb outputs TRBD1, but without DNA this stays unchecked. The source material was CD8+ T cells from PBMCs. The CDR3 spells CASSQDRNSPLHF.